This TCR beta chain was recovered during a study of human T cells and chemical hapten exposure (dated by TCRdb to the early 2020s). In terms of the full investigation: For sensitization, 2% DPC in acetone was applied to a roughly 2 cm by roughly 2 cm area of upper inner arm skin. The patient cohort, mostly female, included alopecia areata with under or over 50% scalp involvement, alopecia totalis and alopecia universalis. Throughout the study period of 20 to 25 weeks, patients also received therapeutic DPC doses to the scalp every week. Patch testing on the upper back used Finn chambers containing 0.01% DPC, with scoring done after 6 days according to International Contact Dermatitis Research Group standards. Under 30 alopecia patients gave blood for TCR sequencing at one to four time points (pre-sensitization, 2, 6 and 24 weeks). The libraries were sequenced as a pool, and the TCR yield per sample differed mostly because of small variations in library volumes within the pool. Blood samples were taken from patients before sensitization (week 0) and at 2, 6 and about 24 weeks after DPC sensitization. Peripheral blood TCR repertoire changes were tracked in vivo in alopecia patients during primary and secondary sensitization to the hapten diphenylcyclopropenone (DPC). General study outcomes and caveats: Compared with pre-sensitization or healthy control sets, expanded TCRs formed significantly more large CDR3 similarity clusters, which is consistent with antigen-driven responses. The number of TCRs above 1 in 1000 frequency did not change with DPC sensitization; there was no evidence of global repertoire structure alterations. A positive correlation was found between the number of PT1 expanded TCRs and patch test score, with significance reached at thresholds 8, 16 and 32 but not 4. All patients had alopecia, a presumed autoimmune disease, so their immune response might differ from that of healthy individuals. Repeated subsampling changed both the strength of the expansion versus patch-test correlation and the threshold at which that correlation became significant.

For CDR1 and CDR2, the germline V gene lists MNHEY and SVGAGI. Trimming at the junction amounts to 4 bases on V and 11 bases on J, and the germline ends lie 17 bases apart. Measured from the cysteine to the phenylalanine, the CDR3 is 13 residues long. Only the CDR3 DNA is retained, 39 bases long and in frame from the first base. The sample's time point label is to be understood as: patch test 1, 2 weeks after DPC sensitization. According to the study, the label for this sample's treatment or condition signals: therapeutic diphenylcyclopropenone sensitization with weekly scalp DPC. At every patch-test visit, the blood draw took place before the patch test was put on. Patients were considered eligible if aged 18 to 70, diagnosed with alopecia and deemed suitable for DPC therapy, and patients were excluded if pregnant. Unfractionated whole blood was collected in Tempus Blood RNA tubes, and total RNA was extracted from that blood.

This clonotype appeared a few times. Its specific antigen is unknown. No base qualities exist here, and no much larger clone lies one base off it. To prepare the library, RACE was applied. Instrument used: NextSeq 500. During library preparation, unique molecular identifiers were attached to individual cDNA molecules so that TCRs could be counted in a quantitative, reproducible way. From each blood RNA sample, both TCR alpha and TCR beta chains were sequenced. Under the source paper's analysis protocol: The median number of TCRs per sample was roughly 94,000, ranging from about 23,224 to 690,600. The Decombinator software suite was used to annotate the V, J and CDR3 of the TCR reads. For the PS versus PT1 abundance plots, all samples were subsampled to the same number of TCRs (28,000). Expanded TCRs were defined as absent before sensitization and observed at least eight times at the 2-week time point. TCRdb reanalyzed the raw reads on its own, using fastp at Q25 for trimming and MiXCR for clone calling, and kept in-frame beta chains. Entries are consolidated by CDR3 protein sequence, retaining the most common genes and DNA. TCRdb's processing, not the study's, gives the V and J calls here. The table for this sample lists 150,000 to 200,000 distinct CDR3 sequences; about 14% of them were counted only once. About 1.8% of the sample goes to the ten largest clones.

This TCR was sampled from a woman aged 25 to 45 with alopecia areata. Some clones in this sample may be carry-over from other donors' samples. This sequence uses TRBV6-5 and TRBJ1-1; no D gene is confidently identified. Sequencing was performed on whole blood, taken in connection with sensitization to the hapten diphenylcyclopropenone (DPC). The bases read TGTGCCAGCAGTTTCGAGGCCTCGTCGCGCGCTTTCTTT. Its product reads: CASSFEASSRAFF.